The 31 T cell receptor beta chains below were found in one sample sequenced in a study of T cell responses to AZD1222 COVID-19 vaccine. The data were produced by immunoSEQ multiplex PCR, yet TCRdb's version contains in-frame clones alone and is incomplete. The table lists 150,000 to 200,000 clones, about 87% of them singletons. The sequenced sample was peripheral blood, obtained 28 days after the second dose of the MenACWY control vaccine. The receptors derive from an adult who received the MenACWY meningococcal vaccine as a control.

With respect to this clone: At one end, the junction sequence differs from germline, possibly due to a read error. This chain uses TRBV5-5 with TRBJ1-6, with D perhaps matching TRBD1 (6 bases). CDR1 and CDR2 (germline): SGHKS, YYEKEE (reference sequence). The CDR3 sequence is 15 residues long. The CDR3 sequence: CASNLGGRDNSPLHF. The DNA of the CDR3 is TGTGCCAGCAACTTGGGGGGGCGCGATAATTCACCCCTCCACTTT.

The rearrangement uses TRBV7-9 and TRBJ2-7, with D perhaps matching TRBD2 (6 bases). V lost 0 bases and J 2 bases, leaving 8 bases between the germline ends. The CDR3 length is 14 residues. Germline lookup yields CDR1 SEHNR and CDR2 FQNEAQ (reference sequence). The CDR3 sequence is CASSLAGGAYEQYF. The DNA for the CDR3 is TGTGCCAGCAGCTTAGCGGGCGGGGCCTACGAGCAGTACTTC. The complete variable domain, with remaining parts taken from reference TRBV7-9 and TRBJ2-7, reads DTGVSQNPRHKITKRGQNVTFRCDPISEHNRLYWYRQTLGQGPEFLTYFQNEAQLEKSRLLSDRFSAERPKGSFSTLEIQRTEQGDSAMYLCASSLAGGAYEQYFGPGTRLTVT.

V usage is TRBV29-1 and J usage is TRBJ2-1; D not certain. The CDR3 loop spans 11 amino acids. Trimming shortened V by 7 bases and J by 6 bases, and 10 bases separated the two germline ends. Per germline, CDR1 SQVTM and CDR2 ANQGSEA. CDR3: CSAAGLNEQFF. The CDR3 region has the DNA TGCAGCGCCGCTGGGCTCAATGAGCAGTTCTTC.

The chain joins TRBV7-2 to TRBJ1-5, with D possibly matching TRBD1 (5 bases). CDR1 and CDR2 (germline): SGHTA, FQGNSA. The CDR3 covers 13 residues. Trimming removed 5 bases at V and 6 bases at J, with 11 bases between. CDR3 in amino acids: CASSAGPRQPQHF. The CDR3, as DNA: TGTGCCAGCAGCGCGGGACCACGTCAGCCCCAGCATTTT. The whole variable domain, filled in from reference TRBV7-2 and TRBJ1-5, reads GAGVSQSPSNKVTEKGKDVELRCDPISGHTALYWYRQSLGQGLEFLIYFQGNSAPDKSGLPSDRFSAERTGGSVSTLTIQRTQQEDSAVYLCASSAGPRQPQHFGDGTRLSIL.

A single count supports this clone. In DNA form, the CDR3 reads TGTGCCAGCAGCCCGCGGGAGGGGACCTGGGACTACACCTTC. Its protein is CASSPREGTWDYTF. The chain combines TRBV5-4 with TRBJ1-2, with D possibly TRBD1 on 5 matching bases. The V end was cut by 4 bases, the J end by 10 bases, with 20 bases between. The CDR3 covers 14 residues. Germline lookup yields CDR1 SGHNT and CDR2 YYREEE (reference sequence).

The chain combines TRBV19 with TRBJ2-7; D might be TRBD2 (6 bases). CDR3 length: 13 amino acids. With 6 bases removed from V and 4 bases from J, the gap between germline ends came to 13 bases. CDR1 LNHDA and CDR2 SQIVND come from the germline V gene (reference sequence). The CDR3 DNA reads as TGTGCCAGTAGCCGCGGGGAGTCATACGAGCAGTACTTC. Its protein product is CASSRGESYEQYF.

This sequence joins TRBV7-9 and TRBJ2-7, with D perhaps TRBD2 (6 bases). Deletions cut 11 bases from V and 7 bases from J, with 21 bases between. The CDR3 loop spans 13 amino acids. Per the germline V gene, CDR1 is SEHNR and CDR2 is FQNEAQ (reference sequence). The CDR3 region is CAGSRDSVREQYF. The CDR3 nucleotides read TGTGCCGGGAGCCGGGACTCGGTGCGTGAGCAGTACTTC.

The rearrangement links TRBV30 to TRBJ1-3; D is perhaps TRBD1 (5 bases). V gave up 1 base and J gave up 8 bases, with 24 bases separating them. In germline, CDR1 is GTSNPN, CDR2 SVGIG (reference sequence). There are 17 residues in the CDR3. CDR3 nucleotides: TGTGCCTGGAGTGCCTTTAAGGCAGCCAATCTGGGGGACACCATATATTTT. This translates into CAWSAFKAANLGDTIYF.

This chain uses TRBV4-2 with TRBJ2-7; TRBD2 matches at 8 bases. The CDR3 has 16 residues. Trimming removed 0 bases from V and 3 bases from J; junction bases left unmatched: 7. CDR1 and CDR2 from the germline V gene are LGHNA and YNFKEQ. The CDR3 loop is CASSQDFSGTNYEQYF. As DNA, the CDR3 is TGTGCCAGCAGCCAAGATTTTAGCGGGACGAACTACGAGCAGTACTTC.

V is TRBV4-3 and J is TRBJ1-5, with TRBD1 matching 9 bases. V shed 3 bases, J shed 3 bases, and the junction held 3 bases outside the gene matches. The CDR3 runs to 15 residues. The germline CDR1 and CDR2 sequences are LGHNA and YSLEER. The CDR3 DNA sequence: TGCGCCAGCAGCCAGCAACAGGGGGCCAATCAGCCCCAGCATTTT. Protein: CASSQQQGANQPQHF.

The chain joins TRBV7-9 to TRBJ2-2, with D unclear. Trimming shortened V by 5 bases and J by 1 base, and 8 bases separated the two germline ends. The CDR3 spans 14 residues. The germline V gene has CDR1 SEHNR and CDR2 FQNEAQ (reference sequence). CDR3 bases: TGTGCCAGCAGCCCTCCAGGGAACACCGGGGAGCTGTTTTTT. Protein product: CASSPPGNTGELFF.

CDR3 nucleotides: TGTGCCAGCAGCGCACTAGGGACAGGGGTCCACGAGCAGTACTTC. Amino acids: CASSALGTGVHEQYF. The J gene is TRBJ2-7, the V gene TRBV6-2 or TRBV6-3; 10 bases align to TRBD1. V was clipped by 6 bases and J by 5 bases; unmatched bases: 10. Germline values: CDR1 MNHEY, CDR2 SVGEGT. The CDR3 loop spans 15 amino acids.

The chain uses TRBV28 and TRBJ2-2, with 7 bases identical to TRBD2. CDR1 is MDHEN and CDR2 is SYDVKM in the germline V gene. The length of the CDR3 is 15 residues. The J segment lost 6 bases and the V segment lost 3 bases, leaving 7 bases of the junction unmatched. CDR3 DNA sequence: TGTGCCAGCAGTTTTCCGATTCGGGGGGCCGGGGAGCTGTTTTTT. Residues: CASSFPIRGAGELFF.

CDR3 coding DNA: TGTGCCAGTAGAAACGGACAGGGTAGAAACGAGCAGTACTTC. It specifies CASRNGQGRNEQYF. This chain links TRBV19 with TRBJ2-7; 8 bases are a match to TRBD1. The CDR3 spans 14 residues. The V gene end was trimmed by 6 bases and the J gene end by 5 bases; junction bases not matched to a gene: 9. Looked up from germline, CDR1 is LNHDA and CDR2 is SQIVND (reference sequence).

The rearrangement joins TRBV10-3 to TRBJ1-4; 7 bases line up with TRBD1. The CDR3 length is 13 residues. CDR1 is ENHRY and CDR2 is SYGVKD in the germline V gene. V shed 6 bases and J 2 bases; nucleotides not matched to a gene: 0. CDR3 DNA sequence: TGTGCCATCAGGGGACAGACTAATGAAAAACTGTTTTTT. Amino acids: CAIRGQTNEKLFF.

This chain links TRBV27 with TRBJ2-1; D might be TRBD2 (5 bases). Trimming removed 6 bases at V and 4 bases at J, with 16 bases between. Per the germline V gene, CDR1 is MNHEY and CDR2 is SMNVEV (reference sequence). The CDR3 loop spans 15 amino acids. For the CDR3, the DNA is TGTGCCAGCAGCTCCGACCGGGATGGGTACAATGAGCAGTTCTTC. Translating gives CASSSDRDGYNEQFF.

This chain links TRBV29-1 with TRBJ1-1, with 7 bases fitting TRBD1. Germline assignment: CDR1 SQVTM and CDR2 ANQGSEA. This CDR3 spans 13 amino acids. Trimming took 7 bases from V and 0 from J; bases not matched to a gene: 5. CDR3 amino acids: CSGTGQMNTEAFF. Written as DNA, the CDR3 is TGCAGCGGAACGGGACAGATGAACACTGAAGCTTTCTTT.

This clone was seen a handful of times. The chain links TRBV14 to TRBJ2-1, with 8 bases lining up with TRBD2. The CDR3 has 14 amino acids. V was pared by 0 bases and J by 12 bases, with 7 bases of the junction left unmatched. Germline-derived CDR1 and CDR2 are SGHDN and FVKESK. The CDR3 sequence: CASSQDPAGVVQFF. DNA of the CDR3: TGTGCCAGCAGCCAAGACCCAGCGGGAGTGGTGCAGTTCTTC.

Here the CDR3 reads CSARDLNEAFF. For the CDR3, the DNA is TGCAGTGCTAGAGATCTAAATGAAGCTTTCTTT. V and J are TRBV20-1 and TRBJ1-1; D unclear. CDR3 length equals 11 residues. The germline V gene has CDR1 DFQATT and CDR2 SNEGSKA (reference sequence). V was clipped by 0 bases and J by 7 bases, with 6 bases between them.

The CDR3, as DNA: TGTGCCAGCAGCCAAATTCCTGGAAACACCATATATTTT. This encodes CASSQIPGNTIYF. The chain employs TRBV7-9 and TRBJ1-3, with D unclear. V lost 5 bases and J lost 2, with 7 bases in between. Germline assignment: CDR1 SEHNR and CDR2 FQNEAQ (reference sequence). There are 13 residues in the CDR3.

The rearrangement links TRBV19 to TRBJ2-1; a possible D gene is TRBD2 (6 bases). The germline V gene has CDR1 LNHDA and CDR2 SQIVND (reference sequence). Deletions cut 4 bases from V and 9 bases from J, with 16 bases between. The CDR3 is 14 residues long. The DNA for the CDR3 is TGTGCCAGTAGTAAGGTGGGATCCGGGGGTGAGCAGTTCTTC. Its translation is CASSKVGSGGEQFF.

The rearrangement links TRBV6-5 to TRBJ1-5; the D gene is possibly TRBD1 (6 bases). Between the trimmed V and J ends, which lost 7 bases and 4 bases, there was a span of 14 bases. The CDR3 spans 14 residues. Germline V gene lookup returns CDR1 MNHEY and CDR2 SVGAGI. CDR3 sequence (DNA): TGTGCCAGCATTTTTCGGACAGATAATCAGCCCCAGCATTTT. Protein: CASIFRTDNQPQHF.

This chain connects TRBV28 to TRBJ2-7; D unclear. V lost 1 base, J lost 2 bases, and 12 bases lay in between. CDR1 is MDHEN, CDR2 SYDVKM, per germline. The CDR3 runs 15 residues. This CDR3 reads CASSLFKELAYEQYF. The CDR3 region has the DNA TGTGCCAGCAGTTTATTCAAGGAACTGGCCTACGAGCAGTACTTC.

The rearrangement uses TRBV24-1 and TRBJ2-2, with TRBD2 identical over 12 bases. Trimming took 1 base from V and 6 from J; bases not matched to a gene: 8. In germline, CDR1 is KGHDR, CDR2 SFDVKD. This CDR3 is 18 amino acids long. The CDR3 sequence is CATSDFRPTSGRPGELFF. The CDR3 nucleotides read TGTGCCACCAGTGATTTCCGACCGACTAGCGGGAGACCCGGGGAGCTGTTTTTT.

The chain recombines TRBV7-2 with TRBJ1-3; perhaps TRBD1 as D (5 bases). Trimming pared 4 bases from V and 0 bases from J, leaving 22 bases between. Germline loops: CDR1 SGHTA, CDR2 FQGNSA. CDR3 length equals 19 residues. CDR3 protein: CASSSQDSGFLSSGNTIYF. CDR3 in DNA: TGTGCCAGCAGCTCACAAGATTCAGGGTTCTTGAGCTCTGGAAACACCATATATTTT.

This clone has more than one count but fewer than ten. This rearrangement joins TRBV7-3 to TRBJ2-2; TRBD1 matches 10 bases. V shed 1 base and J 4 bases; nucleotides not matched to a gene: 9. Germline lookup yields CDR1 SGHTA and CDR2 FQGTGA. The CDR3 sequence is 18 residues long. The CDR3 is CASSLRDRGEGGTGELFF. The CDR3 DNA is TGTGCCAGCAGCTTAAGGGACAGGGGAGAGGGAGGCACCGGGGAGCTGTTTTTT. Together with reference TRBV7-3 and TRBJ2-2, the CDR3 gives the full variable domain: GAGVSQTPSNKVTEKGKYVELRCDPISGHTALYWYRQSLGQGPEFLIYFQGTGAADDSGLPNDRFFAVRPEGSVSTLKIQRTERGDSAVYLCASSLRDRGEGGTGELFFGEGSRLTVL.

V gene TRBV28 combines with J gene TRBJ1-4, with 10 nucleotides matching TRBD1. After removal of 10 bases from V and 8 bases from J, the junction contained 10 bases not matched to a gene. This CDR3 region has 14 residues. Looked up from germline, CDR1 is MDHEN and CDR2 is SYDVKM. The CDR3 reads CATNLGQGGEKLFF. The CDR3 DNA reads TGTGCCACCAACCTCGGACAGGGGGGCGAAAAACTGTTTTTT.

The V and J genes are TRBV3-1 (or the pseudogene TRBV3-2) and TRBJ2-7; D may be TRBD2 (7 bases). Per the germline V gene, CDR1 is LGHDT and CDR2 is YNNKEL (reference sequence). The CDR3 is 14 amino acids. V was cut by 8 bases and J by 3 bases, with 17 bases left in between. CDR3 in DNA: TGTGCCAGCGAAAGGGGGGGCTTAAGCTACGAGCAGTACTTC. Its protein product is CASERGGLSYEQYF.

The chain employs TRBV20-1 and TRBJ2-7, with no clear D. Germline V gene lookup returns CDR1 DFQATT and CDR2 SNEGSKA (reference sequence). The CDR3 extends over 11 amino acids. Between the trimmed V and J ends, which lost 6 bases and 4 bases, there was a span of 10 bases. The CDR3 loop reads CSARGAYEQYF. Written as DNA, the CDR3 is TGCAGTGCGCGCGGAGCATACGAGCAGTACTTC.

This chain links TRBV7-3 with TRBJ1-1; 8 positions match TRBD1. From germline, CDR1 is SGHTA and CDR2 FQGTGA. The V segment lost 4 bases and the J segment 1 base; nucleotides outside the gene matches: 5. The CDR3 is 15 amino acids. The CDR3 sequence: CASSSSGGANTEAFF. CDR3 in DNA: TGTGCCAGCAGCTCCTCAGGGGGCGCGAACACTGAAGCTTTCTTT.

The chain carries TRBV4-1 and TRBJ2-1; TRBD2 matches at 11 bases. This CDR3 is 16 amino acids long. CDR1 MGHRA and CDR2 YSYEKL come from the germline V gene. The trim removed 3 bases at V and 5 bases at J, leaving 6 bases unmatched. CDR3 loop: CASSHFPGLADNEQFF. CDR3 in DNA: TGCGCCAGCAGCCATTTCCCGGGACTAGCGGACAATGAGCAGTTCTTC.